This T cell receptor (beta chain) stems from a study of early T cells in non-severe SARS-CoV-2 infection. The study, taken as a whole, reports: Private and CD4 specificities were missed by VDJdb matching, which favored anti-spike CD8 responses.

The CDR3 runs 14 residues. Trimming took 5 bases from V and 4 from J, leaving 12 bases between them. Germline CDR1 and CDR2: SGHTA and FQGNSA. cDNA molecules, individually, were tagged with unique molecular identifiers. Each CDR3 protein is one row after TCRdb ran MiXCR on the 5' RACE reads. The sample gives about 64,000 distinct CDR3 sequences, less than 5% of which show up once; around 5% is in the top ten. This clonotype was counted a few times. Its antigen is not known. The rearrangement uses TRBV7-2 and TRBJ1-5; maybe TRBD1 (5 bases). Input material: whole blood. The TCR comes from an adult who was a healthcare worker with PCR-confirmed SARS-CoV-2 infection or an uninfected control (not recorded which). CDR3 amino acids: CASSPDYRNQPQHF. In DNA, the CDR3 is TGTGCCAGCAGCCCGGATTACAGGAATCAGCCCCAGCATTTT.